Reported below is one T cell receptor (beta chain). Its antigen is undetermined. The repertoire came from unfractionated whole blood and reflected all unsorted peripheral T cells. cDNA was made from 400 to 500 ng RNA using alpha and beta constant primers. Alpha and beta chain libraries were made separately by chain-specific third strand synthesis with multiplexing indices. Each cDNA molecule was barcoded, and a single primer pair amplified each chain. TCRdb used MiXCR to reprocess the 5' RACE reads, holding one entry per CDR3 protein. The sample lists around 21,000 distinct CDR3 sequences, 8% to 10% occurring once. This record belongs to a study of HIV-infected patients and healthy controls. Overall study findings and caveats: Significantly higher mean Gini indices appeared in HIV-infected repertoires, possibly reflecting oligoclonality.

The specimen was blood. The clonotype originates from an adult in good health.

The CDR3 DNA follows: TGTGCCAGCAGCTCAAACACCGACCGAGACTCCGCCACAGATACGCAGTATTTT. Its translation: CASSSNTDRDSATDTQYF. The chain links TRBV7-2 to TRBJ2-3; the D is unclear. This CDR3 comprises 18 residues. Looked up from germline, CDR1 is SGHTA and CDR2 is FQGNSA. Deletions cut 4 bases from V and 2 bases from J, with 22 bases between.